The 24 T cell receptor beta chains in this list originate from one sample, sequenced in a study of blood T cell repertoires in COVID-19. TCRdb keeps only in-frame clones here, not all; method: immunoSEQ multiplex PCR. Of more than 75,000 clones in the sample, about 90% were seen once. The specimen was peripheral blood. These receptors all stem from a man aged 45-60 years with COVID-19, enrolled during active disease.

This sequence joins TRBV12-3 or TRBV12-4 and TRBJ2-7; 7 bases agree with TRBD2. J gave up 4 bases and V 6 bases, and 6 bases lay outside the gene matches. This CDR3 comprises 13 residues. Here the CDR3 DNA reads TGTGCCAGCAGCCCCGGGGGGATGTACGAGCAGTACTTC. Its protein product is CASSPGGMYEQYF.

This chain links TRBV5-6 with TRBJ2-2; the match to TRBD1 covers 10 bases. CDR1 and CDR2 from the germline V gene are SGHDT and YYEEEE. V lost 1 base and J lost 6; bases outside the gene matches: 9. CDR3 length equals 17 residues. The CDR3 DNA reads as TGTGCCAGCAGCTTGACGGGACAGGGGATAGTAGCCGGGGAGCTGTTTTTT. Translated, it gives CASSLTGQGIVAGELFF.

As DNA, the CDR3 is TGCGCCAGCAGCCTAGGGGGGGTATTGGAAGCTTTCTTT. The encoded protein is CASSLGGVLEAFF. The chain links TRBV4-1 to TRBJ1-1; the D gene is possibly TRBD1 (6 bases). The CDR3 has 13 amino acids. Trimming took 4 bases from V and 8 from J, leaving 14 bases between them. Looked up from germline, CDR1 is MGHRA and CDR2 is YSYEKL.

This chain uses TRBV5-1 with TRBJ2-5; TRBD2 matches at 8 bases. Germline V gives CDR1 SGHRS, CDR2 YFSETQ. The CDR3 runs 15 residues. The V gene end was trimmed by 0 bases and the J gene end by 2 bases; junction bases not matched to a gene: 3. CDR3 sequence: CASSLGASGQETQYF. DNA of the CDR3: TGCGCCAGCAGCTTGGGCGCTAGCGGGCAAGAGACCCAGTACTTC.

This sequence joins TRBV4-2 and TRBJ2-2, with TRBD2 matching over 12 bases. The CDR3 covers 18 residues. Germline V gene sequence: CDR1 LGHNA, CDR2 YNFKEQ. The J segment lost 1 base and the V segment lost 0 bases, leaving 3 bases of the junction unmatched. The CDR3 is CASSQELAGGQNTGELFF. In DNA, the CDR3 is TGTGCCAGCAGCCAAGAACTAGCGGGGGGTCAGAACACCGGGGAGCTGTTTTTT.

The rearrangement uses TRBV11-2 and TRBJ2-1, with 14 bases that match TRBD2. The CDR3 contains 17 residues. V lost 5 bases, J lost 5 bases, and 8 bases stayed unmatched. Germline CDR1 reads SGHAT; CDR2 reads FQNNGV. The chain's CDR3 is CASSRTGLAGGDNEQFF. CDR3 coding DNA: TGTGCCAGCAGCAGAACCGGACTAGCGGGGGGAGACAATGAGCAGTTCTTC.

The chain couples TRBV9 to TRBJ2-2; 9 nucleotides match TRBD2. Germline CDR1 is SGDLS and CDR2 is YYNGEE. This CDR3 spans 15 amino acids. V lost 3 bases, J lost 1 base, and 1 base stayed unmatched. CDR3 DNA: TGTGCCAGCAGCGCGACTAGCGGGAACACCGGGGAGCTGTTTTTT. This encodes CASSATSGNTGELFF.

The V and J genes are TRBV9 and TRBJ1-1; a possible D gene is TRBD1 (6 bases). Trimming took 0 bases from V and 4 from J, leaving 10 bases between them. Germline V gene sequence: CDR1 SGDLS, CDR2 YYNGEE. The CDR3 extends over 14 amino acids. The CDR3 nucleotides read TGTGCCAGCAGCGTAGGGGGGCCGAGCACTGAAGCTTTCTTT. It codes for CASSVGGPSTEAFF.

The CDR3 DNA reads as TGTGCCAGCAGCGTAGAGGCAGGGGGGTCATCCTACGAGCAGTACTTC. It is translated as CASSVEAGGSSYEQYF. The V gene is TRBV9, the J gene TRBJ2-7; D might be TRBD1 (7 bases). This CDR3 is built from 16 residues. Trimming cost V 0 bases and J 1 base, with 14 bases left between them. The germline V gene has CDR1 SGDLS and CDR2 YYNGEE.

The chain couples TRBV7-2 to TRBJ1-2; 7 nucleotides agree with TRBD1. V shed 4 bases, J shed 4 bases, and the junction held 12 bases outside the gene matches. The CDR3 extends over 16 amino acids. Germline-derived CDR1 and CDR2 are SGHTA and FQGNSA. This CDR3 reads CASSSKGGGNRYGYTF. DNA of the CDR3: TGTGCCAGCAGCTCCAAAGGGGGCGGAAACCGCTATGGCTACACCTTC.

The chain has TRBV2 and TRBJ1-1; D not certain. The CDR3 totals 14 residues. The germline V gene encodes CDR1 SNHLY and CDR2 FYNNEI. Trimming stripped 5 bases from V and 7 bases from J, with 17 bases between. For the CDR3, the DNA is TGTGCCAGCAGTCCATTCGGAGGGAATGGTGAAGCTTTCTTT. This encodes CASSPFGGNGEAFF.

The chain is built from TRBV19 and TRBJ1-1; the match to TRBD1 covers 9 bases. The CDR3 spans 16 residues. Germline CDR1 is LNHDA and CDR2 is SQIVND (reference sequence). With V trimmed by 3 bases and J by 1 base, 6 bases remained unmatched. In nucleotides, the CDR3 is TGTGCCAGTAGTATGTCCCCACAGGGGGCGAACACTGAAGCTTTCTTT. It encodes CASSMSPQGANTEAFF.

V and J are TRBV3-1 (or the pseudogene TRBV3-2) and TRBJ1-5; 7 positions match TRBD1. V dropped 4 bases and J dropped 4; count of bases not matched to a gene: 7. The germline gives CDR1 LGHDT, CDR2 YNNKEL (reference sequence). The CDR3 consists of 15 residues. The DNA for the CDR3 is TGTGCCAGCAGCCCCGCGACAGGGTGGAATCAGCCCCAGCATTTT. It specifies CASSPATGWNQPQHF.

The rearrangement uses TRBV21-1 and TRBJ1-1; TRBD1 reflects the table's D call only, with no check against the DNA. TRBV21-1 is assigned pseudogene status. This CDR3 has 12 amino acids. CDR3 in DNA: TGTGCCAGCAGCAAAGGCCCACCAGGAGCTTTCTTT. It encodes CASSKGPPGAFF.

The V call is TRBV5-1, the J call TRBJ2-5; 10 bases agree with TRBD2. Looked up from germline, CDR1 is SGHRS and CDR2 is YFSETQ. This CDR3 comprises 15 residues. V dropped 0 bases and J dropped 4; count of bases not matched to a gene: 3. CDR3 DNA: TGCGCCAGCAGCTTGGAGCGGGGGGGTATAGAGACCCAGTACTTC. It translates to CASSLERGGIETQYF.

This chain connects TRBV6-2 or TRBV6-3 to TRBJ1-5; perhaps TRBD1 as D (5 bases). The CDR3 spans 16 residues. The germline gives CDR1 MNHEY, CDR2 SVGEGT. V gave up 2 bases and J gave up 1 base, with 12 bases separating them. This chain's CDR3 is CASSYQGSISNQPQHF. CDR3 nucleotides: TGTGCCAGCAGTTACCAGGGCAGTATAAGCAATCAGCCCCAGCATTTT.

The chain is built from TRBV5-1 and TRBJ1-1; D gene ambiguous. Trimming left V 1 base short and J 1 base short, with 2 bases between. The CDR3 has 12 residues. Germline V gene sequence: CDR1 SGHRS, CDR2 YFSETQ. DNA of the CDR3: TGCGCCAGCAGCTTGCAGAACACTGAAGCTTTCTTT. It yields the protein CASSLQNTEAFF.

The J gene is TRBJ1-1, the V gene TRBV11-2, with D perhaps matching TRBD1 (5 bases). V lost 0 bases, J lost 7 bases, and 9 bases lay in between. The germline CDR1 and CDR2 sequences are SGHAT and FQNNGV. CDR3 length: 13 residues. The CDR3 region is CASSLDRQIEAFF. The CDR3, as DNA: TGTGCCAGCAGCTTAGATCGACAGATTGAAGCTTTCTTT.

The chain carries TRBV6-6 and TRBJ1-4; unclear D gene. Germline V gene data show CDR1 as MNHNY and CDR2 as SVGAGI (reference sequence). The germline V and J ends were trimmed by 8 bases and 14 bases, with 18 bases remaining between them. The length of the CDR3 is 12 residues. In nucleotides, the CDR3 is TGTGCCAGCCAGACCAATGGGCCAGGTCTGTTTTTT. Protein sequence: CASQTNGPGLFF.

The chain recombines TRBV3-1 (or the pseudogene TRBV3-2) with TRBJ2-7; TRBD2 matches 9 bases. This CDR3 region has 15 residues. V shed 1 base and J 2 bases; nucleotides not matched to a gene: 3. Per the germline V gene, CDR1 is LGHDT and CDR2 is YNNKEL (reference sequence). CDR3 region: CASSQGLAGPYEQYF. The CDR3 DNA reads TGTGCCAGCAGCCAAGGGCTAGCGGGGCCCTACGAGCAGTACTTC.

This clone was found a few times. The chain is built from TRBV11-2 and TRBJ2-7, with 8 bases lining up with TRBD1. CDR3 length equals 13 residues. Trimming at V came to 7 bases and at J to 12 bases, leaving 14 bases not matched to a gene. Germline CDR1 SGHAT, CDR2 FQNNGV. CDR3 protein: CASTLPGDRRRYF. The CDR3 DNA follows: TGTGCCAGCACCCTCCCAGGGGACAGGAGAAGGTACTTC.

This clone has only a few counts. This chain links TRBV12-3 or TRBV12-4 with TRBJ1-2; 8 bases are shared with TRBD1. The trim removed 6 bases at V and 2 bases at J, leaving 2 bases unmatched. This CDR3 spans 13 amino acids. DNA for the CDR3: TGTGCCAGCAGGCGGACAGGGAACTATGGCTACACCTTC. It codes for CASRRTGNYGYTF.

The rearrangement links TRBV5-4 to TRBJ2-3; weak D call: TRBD1 (6 bases). This CDR3 spans 14 amino acids. Trimming shortened V by 0 bases and J by 6 bases, and 11 bases separated the two germline ends. Germline-derived CDR1 and CDR2 are SGHNT and YYREEE (reference sequence). The CDR3 is CASSLVQGWDTQYF. DNA of the CDR3: TGTGCCAGCAGCTTGGTACAGGGTTGGGATACGCAGTATTTT.

The J gene is TRBJ2-7, the V gene TRBV24-1, with D hard to call. The CDR3 loop spans 13 amino acids. Trimming cost V 5 bases and J 3 bases, with 10 bases left between them. The germline V gene has CDR1 KGHDR and CDR2 SFDVKD. CDR3: CATSGFPNYEQYF. CDR3 sequence (DNA): TGTGCCACCAGTGGTTTCCCTAACTACGAGCAGTACTTC.